The 30 T cell receptor beta chains reported below all come from one sample, sequenced in a study of CD8 T cells in Susac syndrome. The RNA, roughly 0.5 to 1 ug, was put through reverse transcription using random hexamers. TCRdb processed the immunoSEQ multiplex PCR reads anew with MiXCR; each CDR3 protein has one entry. Of roughly 44,000 distinct CDR3 sequences in the sample, 93% were seen once. Material: CD8+ T cells from PBMCs. Receptor source: a human donor in good health.

The rearrangement uses TRBV5-1 and TRBJ2-7; 8 positions agree with TRBD2. The germline CDR1 and CDR2 sequences are SGHRS and YFSETQ. The CDR3 extends over 14 amino acids. Trimming at V came to 2 bases and at J to 4 bases, leaving 5 bases not matched to a gene. Written as DNA, the CDR3 is TGCGCCAGCAGCTTAGCGGGAGCGACATACGAGCAGTACTTC. This translates into CASSLAGATYEQYF.

This rearrangement joins TRBV7-6 to TRBJ2-7; D is possibly TRBD1 (6 bases). The CDR3 extends over 14 amino acids. CDR1 is SGHVS, CDR2 FNYEAQ, per germline. The V and J ends lost 5 bases and 3 bases respectively, with 14 bases between them. This CDR3 is CASSPLGGRYEQYF. The CDR3 region has the DNA TGTGCCAGCAGCCCACTAGGGGGTCGCTACGAGCAGTACTTC.

The chain carries TRBV28 and TRBJ1-5, with D hard to call. CDR1 MDHEN and CDR2 SYDVKM come from the germline V gene. The CDR3 loop spans 11 amino acids. The ends were cut back, 2 bases at V and 6 bases at J, with 2 bases in the middle. Written as DNA, the CDR3 is TGTGCCAGCAGTTTAAGTCAGCCCCAGCATTTT. It yields the protein CASSLSQPQHF. Filled out from reference TRBV28 and TRBJ1-5, the complete variable domain reads DVKVTQSSRYLVKRTGEKVFLECVQDMDHENMFWYRQDPGLGLRLIYFSYDVKMKEKGDIPEGYSVSREKKERFSLILESASTNQTSMYLCASSLSQPQHFGDGTRLSIL.

The chain combines TRBV4-1 with TRBJ2-7, with 8 bases that match TRBD1. From germline, CDR1 is MGHRA and CDR2 YSYEKL. CDR3 size: 15 residues. Trimming cost V 1 base and J 3 bases; bases outside gene matches: 5. The CDR3 bases are TGCGCCAGCAGCCAAGTTTGGACAGGGTGCTACGAGCAGTACTTC. Amino acid sequence: CASSQVWTGCYEQYF.

The V gene is TRBV7-9, the J gene TRBJ2-7; D ambiguous. This CDR3 is built from 14 residues. Trimming removed 2 bases at V and 0 bases at J, with 8 bases between. CDR1 and CDR2 (germline): SEHNR, FQNEAQ (reference sequence). The CDR3 spells CASSLPGFSYEQYF. In DNA form, the CDR3 reads TGTGCCAGCAGCTTACCGGGTTTCTCCTACGAGCAGTACTTC.

The chain is built from TRBV29-1 and TRBJ2-1, with D unclear. Trimming took off 7 bases at V and 3 bases at J, with 10 bases between the two ends. The CDR3 is 12 residues long. Germline V gives CDR1 SQVTM, CDR2 ANQGSEA. The CDR3 sequence: CSDLGLYNEQFF. In DNA form, the CDR3 reads TGCAGCGACCTCGGGCTCTACAATGAGCAGTTCTTC.

The chain links TRBV7-2 to TRBJ2-7; 10 bases are a match to TRBD2. The CDR3 totals 16 residues. Looked up from germline, CDR1 is SGHTA and CDR2 is FQGNSA. Losses at the gene ends were 6 bases for V and 0 bases for J; bases not matched to a gene: 8. The CDR3 region has the DNA TGTGCCAGCAGTCCGGGACTAGCGACGAGCTCCTACGAGCAGTACTTC. It specifies CASSPGLATSSYEQYF.

The CDR3 sequence: CASSDNLGKTGELFF. CDR3 coding DNA: TGTGCCAGCAGTGATAATCTAGGGAAGACCGGGGAGCTGTTTTTT. The rearrangement links TRBV2 to TRBJ2-2, with no clear D. Germline lookup yields CDR1 SNHLY and CDR2 FYNNEI. The CDR3 loop spans 15 amino acids. V lost 3 bases, J lost 5 bases, and 13 bases lay in between.

This chain links TRBV29-1 with TRBJ2-7, with 7 nucleotides matching TRBD1. This CDR3 has 13 residues. Trimming at V came to 7 bases and at J to 3 bases, leaving 9 bases not matched to a gene. CDR1 SQVTM and CDR2 ANQGSEA come from the germline V gene. The CDR3 nucleotides read TGCAGCGCGACCTTGGCAGGGGGCTACGAGCAGTACTTC. Protein product: CSATLAGGYEQYF.

As for this clonotype: At one end, the junction sequence differs from germline, possibly due to a read error. The rearrangement joins TRBV27 to TRBJ2-7, with unresolved D. This CDR3 region has 12 residues. Germline V lookup: CDR1 MNHEY, CDR2 SMNVEV (reference sequence). CDR3 coding DNA: TGTGCCAGCAGATCTTCTGGGGTAGGGCCGCACTTC. Translated, it gives CASRSSGVGPHF.

The chain links TRBV13 to TRBJ2-2; TRBD1 or TRBD2 may be the D gene (5 bases each). Germline CDR1 is PRHDT and CDR2 is FYEKMQ (reference sequence). CDR3 length: 16 amino acids. Deletions cut 5 bases from V and 1 base from J, with 14 bases between. The CDR3 reads CASSPRDRRNTGELFF. CDR3 nucleotide sequence: TGTGCCAGCAGCCCGAGGGACCGAAGGAACACCGGGGAGCTGTTTTTT.

The chain links TRBV4-1 to TRBJ2-7; D could derive from TRBD1 or TRBD2 (5 bases each). The CDR3 is 16 residues long. Trimming cost V 0 bases and J 7 bases, with 19 bases left between them. From germline, CDR1 is MGHRA and CDR2 YSYEKL. CDR3 DNA sequence: TGCGCCAGCAGCCAAGATACGTTAGCTGGGACCGCGGAGCAGTACTTC. This codes for CASSQDTLAGTAEQYF.

The V call is TRBV20-1, the J call TRBJ2-4; a possible D gene is TRBD2 (6 bases). CDR1 and CDR2 (germline): DFQATT, SNEGSKA (reference sequence). The CDR3 spans 15 residues. Trimming took 0 bases from V and 0 from J, leaving 9 bases between them. In nucleotides, the CDR3 is TGCAGTGCTAGAGATTTGGGGGGAGCCAAAAACATTCAGTACTTC. Its translation is CSARDLGGAKNIQYF.

The rearrangement links TRBV15 to TRBJ2-5; no clear D gene. Trimming shortened V by 0 bases and J by 5 bases, and 10 bases separated the two germline ends. The CDR3 is made up of 14 amino acids. Germline V lookup: CDR1 LNHNV, CDR2 YYDKDF (reference sequence). The chain's CDR3 is CATSREWDRETQYF. CDR3 sequence (DNA): TGTGCCACCAGCAGAGAATGGGATAGGGAGACCCAGTACTTC. The full variable domain, rest sourced from reference TRBV15 and TRBJ2-5, is DAMVIQNPRYQVTQFGKPVTLSCSQTLNHNVMYWYQQKSSQAPKLLFHYYDKDFNNEADTPDNFQSRRPNTSFCFLDIRSPGLGDTAMYLCATSREWDRETQYFGPGTRLLVL.

The chain couples TRBV12-3 or TRBV12-4 to TRBJ2-1; D remains ambiguous. V was trimmed by 7 bases and J by 0 bases, leaving 13 bases between them. The CDR3 runs 15 residues. The chain's CDR3 is CASTGRASSYNEQFF. DNA of the CDR3: TGTGCCAGCACTGGTAGGGCCAGCTCCTACAATGAGCAGTTCTTC.

The chain uses TRBV12-3 or TRBV12-4 and TRBJ1-1; no definite D call. The CDR3 has 11 amino acids. Trimming stripped 6 bases from V and 1 base from J, with 3 bases between. Here the CDR3 reads CASSRNTEAFF. The CDR3 coding sequence is TGTGCCAGCAGCCGGAACACTGAAGCTTTCTTT.

This chain links TRBV13 with TRBJ2-5; TRBD2 agrees at 12 bases. The CDR3 is 15 amino acids. Germline assignment: CDR1 PRHDT and CDR2 FYEKMQ (reference sequence). After removal of 4 bases from V and 4 bases from J, the junction contained 4 bases not matched to a gene. The CDR3 DNA follows: TGTGCCAGCAGCTCGGGACTAGCGGGCGGAGAGACCCAGTACTTC. Residues: CASSSGLAGGETQYF.

The genes are TRBV2 and TRBJ2-7; D may be TRBD1 (6 bases). This CDR3 contains 14 residues. Germline V gene sequence: CDR1 SNHLY, CDR2 FYNNEI. With 3 bases removed from V and 3 bases from J, the gap between germline ends came to 12 bases. The CDR3: CASSEGAGRYEQYF. In DNA form, the CDR3 reads TGTGCCAGCAGTGAGGGGGCCGGCCGCTACGAGCAGTACTTC.

This clonotype was observed once. The V gene is TRBV13, the J gene TRBJ2-3; D is possibly TRBD2 (6 bases). Trimming shortened V by 0 bases and J by 4 bases, and 14 bases separated the two germline ends. This CDR3 region has 16 residues. Germline CDR1 reads PRHDT; CDR2 reads FYEKMQ (reference sequence). CDR3 DNA sequence: TGTGCCAGCAGCTTAGGCCTAGCGAGATCCGCAGATACGCAGTATTTT. Translated: CASSLGLARSADTQYF.

V usage is TRBV3-1 and J usage is TRBJ1-1; D might be TRBD1 (5 bases). V dropped 1 base and J dropped 3 bases, with 9 bases sitting between them. The germline V gene has CDR1 LGHDT and CDR2 YNNKEL (reference sequence). This CDR3 region has 14 residues. The CDR3: CASSQGTQHTEAFF. The CDR3 nucleotides read TGTGCCAGCAGCCAAGGGACACAACACACTGAAGCTTTCTTT.

This clonotype has a handful of counts. The chain employs TRBV28 and TRBJ2-7; D not certain. The V end lost 9 bases, the J end lost 0 bases, and 12 bases lay between the germline ends. CDR1 is MDHEN, CDR2 SYDVKM, per germline. CDR3 size: 13 residues. CDR3 region: CASSWTDSYEQYF. The CDR3 DNA follows: TGTGCCAGTAGCTGGACGGACTCCTACGAGCAGTACTTC.

The chain recombines TRBV20-1 with TRBJ1-2; D remains unclear. Germline CDR1 reads DFQATT; CDR2 reads SNEGSKA (reference sequence). Trimming stripped 5 bases from V and 7 bases from J, with 11 bases between. This CDR3 has 11 residues. The CDR3 region has the DNA TGCAGTGCTTATATAGGGTTTGGCTACACCTTC. Its protein product is CSAYIGFGYTF.

The V and J genes are TRBV28 and TRBJ2-1; TRBD2 matches 7 bases. V gave up 6 bases and J gave up 9 bases; unmatched junction bases: 8. In germline, CDR1 is MDHEN, CDR2 SYDVKM. This CDR3 is built from 13 residues. The CDR3 here is CASSPTSASEQFF. The CDR3 region has the DNA TGTGCCAGCAGCCCTACTAGCGCCAGTGAGCAGTTCTTC.

The rearrangement joins TRBV19 to TRBJ2-7; D uncertain. CDR1 is LNHDA, CDR2 SQIVND, per germline (reference sequence). Trimming shortened V by 4 bases and J by 0 bases, and 10 bases separated the two germline ends. The CDR3 has 14 amino acids. The CDR3 DNA reads as TGTGCCAGTAGTACCCGACGGAGCTCCTACGAGCAGTACTTC. Its protein is CASSTRRSSYEQYF.

This sequence joins TRBV5-1 and TRBJ2-7, with TRBD2 identical over 13 bases. Germline CDR1 and CDR2: SGHRS and YFSETQ. V was pared by 0 bases and J by 3 bases, with 3 bases of the junction left unmatched. The CDR3 is 16 amino acids. The CDR3 sequence: CASSLGLAGGGYEQYF. The CDR3 region has the DNA TGCGCCAGCAGCTTGGGACTAGCGGGAGGTGGCTACGAGCAGTACTTC.

The chain carries TRBV7-9 and TRBJ2-1; 7 bases match TRBD2. The germline V gene has CDR1 SEHNR and CDR2 FQNEAQ (reference sequence). The CDR3 loop spans 16 amino acids. After removal of 8 bases from V and 5 bases from J, the junction contained 15 bases not matched to a gene. CDR3 coding DNA: TGTGCCAGCCATACAACCCCTCGGCTAGCGGACAATGAGCAGTTCTTC. It yields the protein CASHTTPRLADNEQFF.

The chain carries TRBV5-6 and TRBJ1-1; 8 positions match TRBD1. Germline values: CDR1 SGHDT, CDR2 YYEEEE. V shed 2 bases, J shed 0 bases, and the junction held 3 bases outside the gene matches. This CDR3 region has 15 residues. CDR3 nucleotides: TGTGCCAGCAGCTTTCGGACAGGGATGAACACTGAAGCTTTCTTT. Protein product: CASSFRTGMNTEAFF.

In nucleotides, the CDR3 is TGTGCCAGCAGCGGCACCGGGACGGTGTTTCATGAGCAGTTCTTC. Translated: CASSGTGTVFHEQFF. The chain is built from TRBV9 and TRBJ2-1; D tentatively fits TRBD1 or TRBD2 (5 bases each). The length of the CDR3 is 15 residues. Germline V gene lookup returns CDR1 SGDLS and CDR2 YYNGEE. Trimming removed 3 bases from V and 8 bases from J, with 18 bases in between. Full variable domain (missing parts from reference TRBV9 and TRBJ2-1): DSGVTQTPKHLITATGQRVTLRCSPRSGDLSVYWYQQSLDQGLQFLIQYYNGEERAKGNILERFSAQQFPDLHSELNLSSLELGDSALYFCASSGTGTVFHEQFFGPGTRLTVL.

The chain combines TRBV5-4 with TRBJ2-2; weak D call: TRBD1 (6 bases). Deletions cut 6 bases from V and 0 bases from J, with 12 bases between. The germline V gene encodes CDR1 SGHNT and CDR2 YYREEE (reference sequence). The CDR3 has 15 amino acids. CDR3: CASKQGFPNTGELFF. For the CDR3, the DNA is TGTGCCAGCAAACAGGGCTTTCCGAACACCGGGGAGCTGTTTTTT.

V gene TRBV5-6 combines with J gene TRBJ2-7; 7 bases match TRBD1. J lost 4 bases, V lost 4 bases, and 5 bases had no gene match. This CDR3 has 13 residues. The germline V gene encodes CDR1 SGHDT and CDR2 YYEEEE. The CDR3 protein is CASSPGTEYEQYF. The CDR3 DNA reads TGTGCCAGCAGCCCGGGGACAGAATACGAGCAGTACTTC.